This TCR beta chain is drawn from a study of read filtering for tumor transcriptome and immune sequencing. This clonotype was counted at least ten times. The V gene's germline CDR1 is SGHTA and CDR2 FQGNSA. This CDR3 is built from 13 residues. With 5 bases removed from V and 7 bases from J, the gap between germline ends came to 14 bases. Molecular barcoded adaptors covering alpha/delta and beta/gamma chains were used on 400 to 450 ng RNA. Via MiXCR, TCRdb re-called the reads, giving one row per CDR3 protein. The table has roughly 90,000 distinct CDR3 sequences, 20% to 25% seen once; the top ten hold over 10%.

The TCR was taken from a donor at least 40 years old with multiple myeloma. Sequencing was carried out using a population of CD138-negative cells sorted from bone marrow. The chain couples TRBV7-2 to TRBJ1-1; D gene ambiguous. Here the CDR3 DNA reads TGTGCCAGCAGCCCCCGGATAAGATTTGAAGCTTTCTTT. It codes for CASSPRIRFEAFF. The complete variable domain, with remaining parts taken from reference TRBV7-2 and TRBJ1-1, reads GAGVSQSPSNKVTEKGKDVELRCDPISGHTALYWYRQSLGQGLEFLIYFQGNSAPDKSGLPSDRFSAERTGGSVSTLTIQRTQQEDSAVYLCASSPRIRFEAFFGQGTRLTVV.